These 11 T cell receptor beta chains were sequenced from one sample in a study of CD8 T cells in Susac syndrome. cDNA came from around 0.5 to 1 ug RNA primed by random hexamers. TCRdb fed the immunoSEQ multiplex PCR reads into MiXCR, producing one record per CDR3 protein. This sample carries approximately 100,000 distinct CDR3 sequences, 95% to 98% of them seen once, and the ten largest clones take approximately 0.093%. Sequences were obtained from CD4+ T cells from PBMCs. All receptors derive from a human donor in good health.

J is TRBJ2-2 and V is TRBV4-1; the D is unclear. This CDR3 spans 18 amino acids. From germline, CDR1 is MGHRA and CDR2 YSYEKL. Trimming removed 1 base at V and 2 bases at J, with 17 bases between. CDR3 residues: CASSQGVAWSLNTGELFF. The CDR3 DNA follows: TGCGCCAGCAGCCAAGGGGTGGCTTGGTCGCTTAACACCGGGGAGCTGTTTTTT.

The rearrangement joins TRBV7-9 to TRBJ2-3, with 11 bases fitting TRBD2. In germline, CDR1 is SEHNR, CDR2 FQNEAQ (reference sequence). This CDR3 comprises 16 residues. The V segment lost 7 bases and the J segment 0 bases; nucleotides outside the gene matches: 6. The CDR3 region is CASTLGLAASTDTQYF. The CDR3 DNA reads as TGTGCCAGCACCCTGGGACTAGCGGCTAGCACAGATACGCAGTATTTT. The full variable domain, its missing parts supplied by reference TRBV7-9 and TRBJ2-3, is DTGVSQNPRHKITKRGQNVTFRCDPISEHNRLYWYRQTLGQGPEFLTYFQNEAQLEKSRLLSDRFSAERPKGSFSTLEIQRTEQGDSAMYLCASTLGLAASTDTQYFGPGTRLTVL.

V and J are TRBV3-1 and TRBJ2-7, with 9 nucleotides matching TRBD2. Germline V gives CDR1 LGHDT, CDR2 YNNKEL (reference sequence). Trimming took 0 bases from V and 3 from J; bases not matched to a gene: 15. The CDR3 extends over 19 amino acids. The CDR3: CASSQDYLSMASGDYEQYF. The CDR3, as DNA: TGTGCCAGCAGCCAAGATTATTTGTCGATGGCTAGCGGGGACTACGAGCAGTACTTC.

This clonotype was seen once. The V call is TRBV2, the J call TRBJ2-7; D possibly matches TRBD1 or TRBD2 (5 bases each). V lost 6 bases and J 1 base, leaving 16 bases between the germline ends. CDR1 is SNHLY, CDR2 FYNNEI, per germline. This CDR3 contains 15 residues. The CDR3 region is CASRDRPGPSYEQYF. The CDR3 DNA reads as TGTGCCAGCAGGGACCGCCCGGGGCCTTCCTACGAGCAGTACTTC.

The rearrangement uses TRBV20-1 and TRBJ2-1; a weak D match, TRBD2 (5 bases). V lost 6 bases to trimming and J lost 5 bases, with 26 bases between them. This CDR3 is 17 amino acids long. Per the germline V gene, CDR1 is DFQATT and CDR2 is SNEGSKA (reference sequence). In DNA, the CDR3 is TGCAGTGCCATTCCCTTTGCCGGGGTCGTGCGGCACAATGAGCAGTTCTTC. Translating it yields CSAIPFAGVVRHNEQFF.

The rearrangement links TRBV30 to TRBJ1-3; D gene ambiguous. V was shortened by 3 bases and J by 3 bases, with 12 bases between the two germline ends. The CDR3 spans 14 residues. From germline, CDR1 is GTSNPN and CDR2 SVGIG (reference sequence). The CDR3, as DNA: TGTGCCTGGAGCTCCGGGGTACGTGGAAACACCATATATTTT. It translates to CAWSSGVRGNTIYF. Full variable domain (missing parts from reference TRBV30 and TRBJ1-3): SQTIHQWPATLVQPVGSPLSLECTVEGTSNPNLYWYRQAAGRGLQLLFYSVGIGQISSEVPQNLSASRPQDRQFILSSKKLLLSDSGFYLCAWSSGVRGNTIYFGEGSWLTVV.

This clonotype appeared a single time. This chain connects TRBV30 to TRBJ1-5; unclear D gene. This CDR3 is built from 13 residues. V was pared by 2 bases and J by 5 bases, with 10 bases between. The germline CDR1 and CDR2 sequences are GTSNPN and SVGIG (reference sequence). This chain's CDR3 is CAWSISGDQPQHF. The DNA for the CDR3 is TGTGCCTGGAGTATTAGCGGTGATCAGCCCCAGCATTTT. Together with reference TRBV30 and TRBJ1-5, the CDR3 gives the full variable domain: SQTIHQWPATLVQPVGSPLSLECTVEGTSNPNLYWYRQAAGRGLQLLFYSVGIGQISSEVPQNLSASRPQDRQFILSSKKLLLSDSGFYLCAWSISGDQPQHFGDGTRLSIL.

J is TRBJ2-3 and V is TRBV4-1; 9 bases align to TRBD2. V trimming: 0 bases; J trimming: 3 bases; junction bases outside the gene matches: 7. In germline, CDR1 is MGHRA, CDR2 YSYEKL. This CDR3 has 17 residues. CDR3 DNA sequence: TGCGCCAGCAGCCAAGAGTACGCGGGAGGGCCAACAGATACGCAGTATTTT. It encodes CASSQEYAGGPTDTQYF.

The chain has TRBV19 and TRBJ2-3; 9 bases map to TRBD2. V was pared by 5 bases and J by 6 bases, with 3 bases of the junction left unmatched. In germline, CDR1 is LNHDA, CDR2 SQIVND (reference sequence). The CDR3 consists of 13 residues. This CDR3 reads CASSRGLADTQYF. DNA of the CDR3: TGTGCCAGTAGTCGAGGACTAGCGGATACGCAGTATTTT.

This clonotype was recorded only once. The CDR3 spells CSARVPPADTQYF. The CDR3 DNA reads TGCAGTGCTAGAGTCCCTCCCGCAGATACGCAGTATTTT. The chain links TRBV20-1 to TRBJ2-3; D unresolved. Per the germline V gene, CDR1 is DFQATT and CDR2 is SNEGSKA (reference sequence). This CDR3 is built from 13 residues. Trimming stripped 1 base from V and 4 bases from J, with 9 bases between.

This sequence joins TRBV5-1 and TRBJ2-2, with a possible D match to TRBD1 (6 bases). This CDR3 region has 15 residues. CDR1 SGHRS and CDR2 YFSETQ come from the germline V gene. V was clipped by 5 bases and J by 2 bases, with 13 bases between them. The DNA of the CDR3 is TGCGCCAGCAGGAAGGACAGCGCCAACACCGGGGAGCTGTTTTTT. As protein: CASRKDSANTGELFF.